This T cell receptor (beta chain) was sequenced for a study of blood T cell dynamics during melanoma immunotherapy. Whole-study context: Patients with metastatic melanoma got pembrolizumab or nivolumab-ipilimumab as first-line care.

A fixed DNA input of roughly 0.35 ug was used per bulk PBMC sample. Data came from immunoSEQ multiplex PCR; TCRdb stores just in-frame clones and leaves some out. The sample yields fewer than 25,000 clones, around nine tenths seen once. Germline V lookup: CDR1 SEHNR, CDR2 FQNEAQ (reference sequence). Trimming cost V 3 bases and J 9 bases; bases outside gene matches: 10. The CDR3 loop spans 16 amino acids. Stated time point: pre-treatment baseline. Disease control meant complete response, partial response or stable disease at 12 weeks. Patients had no prior systemic cancer treatment, immunosuppressants or other active cancers.

The V gene is TRBV7-9, the J gene TRBJ2-1; the match to TRBD2 covers 11 bases. Specimen: blood, collected from a patient treated with checkpoint blockade. The source is a human donor with melanoma. CDR3 protein: CASSFKLAGVKGEQFF. DNA of the CDR3: TGTGCCAGCAGCTTCAAACTAGCGGGAGTTAAGGGTGAGCAGTTCTTC.